This passage covers 14 T cell receptor beta chains from one sample sequenced in a study of blood T cells in healthy people across ages. It was with a sample-barcoded 5' primer and a J-beta primer mix that a second PCR of about 7 to 12 cycles was run. TCRdb called the 5' RACE reads again in MiXCR, with one record for every CDR3 protein. The repertoire consists of about 1 million distinct CDR3 sequences, with over 35% occurring once and the leading ten covering 15% to 20%. Sequencing input: blood. These receptors were taken from an older woman in good health.

This rearrangement joins TRBV7-9 to TRBJ2-2, with D uncertain. From germline, CDR1 is SEHNR and CDR2 FQNEAQ (reference sequence). The CDR3 is made up of 13 amino acids. The V end was cut by 5 bases, the J end by 4 bases, with 8 bases between. The CDR3: CASSPGITGELFF. Here the CDR3 DNA reads TGTGCCAGCAGCCCGGGTATCACCGGGGAGCTGTTTTTT.

This clonotype was recorded a few times. The chain joins TRBV14 to TRBJ2-7; 7 bases match TRBD1. The CDR3 contains 14 residues. V dropped 4 bases and J dropped 5; count of bases not matched to a gene: 8. In germline, CDR1 is SGHDN, CDR2 FVKESK. CDR3 sequence reads: CASSLRQGSHEQYF. The CDR3 DNA reads TGTGCCAGCAGCCTCCGACAGGGATCCCACGAGCAGTACTTC.

This clonotype was recorded only once. The junction and the germline gene differ at one end; a read error may be behind it. The chain combines TRBV20-1 with TRBJ2-7; 7 bases are a match to TRBD1. Germline CDR1 and CDR2: DFQATT and SNEGSKA (reference sequence). This CDR3 spans 14 amino acids. For the CDR3, the DNA is TGCAGTACTAGTGACAGGGACAGCTTCTACGAGCAGTACTTC. Its translation: CSTSDRDSFYEQYF.

The chain links TRBV10-3 to TRBJ2-5, with TRBD2 as a possible D gene (5 bases). Between the trimmed V and J ends, which lost 3 bases and 11 bases, there was a span of 13 bases. The CDR3 consists of 12 residues. From germline, CDR1 is ENHRY and CDR2 SYGVKD. CDR3 sequence: CAISDPPGEQYF. CDR3 nucleotides: TGTGCCATCAGTGATCCCCCCGGGGAGCAGTACTTC.

A few counts support this clonotype. The chain carries TRBV27 and TRBJ1-4; D possibly corresponds to TRBD1 (6 bases). Germline CDR1 reads MNHEY; CDR2 reads SMNVEV (reference sequence). Trimming shortened V by 5 bases and J by 2 bases, and 12 bases separated the two germline ends. CDR3 length: 15 residues. The chain's CDR3 is CASSTHRDTNEKLFF. DNA of the CDR3: TGTGCCAGCAGTACTCACAGGGATACTAATGAAAAACTGTTTTTT.

The V call is TRBV3-1, the J call TRBJ2-5; 7 bases map to TRBD2. Trimming removed 3 bases from V and 3 bases from J; junction bases left unmatched: 10. This CDR3 has 16 amino acids. Germline-derived CDR1 and CDR2 are LGHDT and YNNKEL (reference sequence). CDR3 loop: CASSQGGSGVEETQYF. The DNA of the CDR3 is TGTGCCAGCAGCCAGGGGGGGTCGGGGGTTGAAGAGACCCAGTACTTC.

The chain joins TRBV6-6 to TRBJ1-4, with a possible D match to TRBD1 (6 bases). Germline V gene data show CDR1 as MNHNY and CDR2 as SVGAGI (reference sequence). The CDR3 is 14 residues long. Trimming left V 2 bases short and J 7 bases short, with 11 bases between. CDR3 sequence (DNA): TGTGCCAGCAGTTACACAGGGCCGGGTGAAAAACTGTTTTTT. Translated: CASSYTGPGEKLFF.

The rearrangement joins TRBV29-1 to TRBJ1-1; D remains unclear. This CDR3 is 11 amino acids long. The V and J ends lost 0 bases and 11 bases respectively, with 10 bases between them. Per the germline V gene, CDR1 is SQVTM and CDR2 is ANQGSEA. Here the CDR3 DNA reads TGCAGCGTTGAAGAGCCCCAGGAGGCTTTCTTT. It codes for CSVEEPQEAFF.

To note about this clonotype: At one boundary the junction diverges from the germline segment, which might be a read error. The chain carries TRBV27 and TRBJ2-4, with 9 bases aligning to TRBD2. The CDR3 consists of 18 residues. Germline values: CDR1 MNHEY, CDR2 SMNVEV (reference sequence). The CDR3 nucleotides are TGTGCCAGCAGTATTTTAGCGGGAGCGCTTAGTGGCAAAAACGTTCAGTACTTC. It encodes CASSILAGALSGKNVQYF.

The V call is TRBV5-1, the J call TRBJ2-5; TRBD2 matches 7 bases. The CDR3 runs 15 residues. Per the germline V gene, CDR1 is SGHRS and CDR2 is YFSETQ. J was trimmed by 11 bases and V by 7 bases; bases with no gene match: 20. CDR3 DNA: TGCGCCAGCTCGGAGGACCCGGCGGGGGTCAATGAGCAGTACTTC. It is translated as CASSEDPAGVNEQYF.

This clonotype came up a few times. This chain connects TRBV4-2 to TRBJ1-2, with D perhaps TRBD1 (5 bases). The CDR3 consists of 15 residues. Germline CDR1 LGHNA, CDR2 YNFKEQ. Trimming took 3 bases from V and 4 from J, leaving 15 bases between them. The CDR3 bases are TGTGCCAGCAGCCAGGCTTGGGGGAAAGGCTATGGCTACACCTTC. Protein: CASSQAWGKGYGYTF.

The gene calls are TRBV28 and TRBJ2-7; 11 positions match TRBD2. This CDR3 region has 17 residues. V shed 3 bases, J shed 0 bases, and the junction held 7 bases outside the gene matches. Germline CDR1 MDHEN, CDR2 SYDVKM. This chain's CDR3 is CASSFVLAGESSYEQYF. The CDR3 DNA follows: TGTGCCAGCAGTTTTGTACTAGCGGGGGAGAGCTCCTACGAGCAGTACTTC. Full variable domain (outside the CDR3, taken from reference TRBV28 and TRBJ2-7): DVKVTQSSRYLVKRTGEKVFLECVQDMDHENMFWYRQDPGLGLRLIYFSYDVKMKEKGDIPEGYSVSREKKERFSLILESASTNQTSMYLCASSFVLAGESSYEQYFGPGTRLTVT.

Written as DNA, the CDR3 is TGTGCCACCAGTAACCCCTCGCGGGAGGGCCAGACCGGGGAGCTGTTTTTT. This gives the protein CATSNPSREGQTGELFF. The chain couples TRBV15 to TRBJ2-2; 9 bases map to TRBD2. The CDR3 has 17 amino acids. Trimming cost V 6 bases and J 5 bases; bases outside gene matches: 13. The germline V gene encodes CDR1 LNHNV and CDR2 YYDKDF (reference sequence).

The rearrangement uses TRBV5-1 and TRBJ1-6; D gene unclear. Germline V CDR1 and CDR2: SGHRS, YFSETQ. The CDR3 sequence is 14 residues long. V was cut by 0 bases and J by 16 bases, with 17 bases left in between. CDR3 DNA: TGCGCCAGCAGCTTGGAAAGGAATCGGTTGGCTCTCCACTTT. Translating it yields CASSLERNRLALHF.